The 14 T cell receptor beta chains below were found in one sample sequenced in a study of cytomegalovirus exposure and HLA in healthy donors. The PCR ran on 60 Vbeta and 13 Jbeta primers. TCRdb's table, derived via immunoSEQ multiplex PCR, lists solely in-frame clones and lacks some. This table holds roughly 180,000 clones, over 65% found once. The sample comprised PBMCs. The receptors shown here come from a man aged 18 to 29 in good health and CMV-seronegative.

The chain carries TRBV29-1 and TRBJ2-5, with a possible D match to TRBD2 (6 bases). The J call is in doubt because the DNA end fits TRBJ2-7 better. The CDR3 consists of 15 residues. Germline CDR1 reads SQVTM; CDR2 reads ANQGSEA. The CDR3 nucleotides read TGCAGCGTTGCTGGACTAAGGGGCCCTACCTACGAGCAGTACTTC. It is translated as CSVAGLRGPTYEQYF.

The chain recombines TRBV19 with TRBJ2-2; 9 bases fit TRBD2. The CDR3 is 16 residues long. Per the germline V gene, CDR1 is LNHDA and CDR2 is SQIVND (reference sequence). With 5 bases clipped from V and 0 bases from J, the junction kept 4 bases outside the gene matches. The CDR3 DNA sequence: TGTGCCAGTAGTGAGACTAGCGGATCGAACACCGGGGAGCTGTTTTTT. Translated, it gives CASSETSGSNTGELFF.

V and J are TRBV28 and TRBJ2-7; 7 nucleotides agree with TRBD1. The germline CDR1 and CDR2 sequences are MDHEN and SYDVKM. The CDR3 length is 16 residues. V gave up 5 bases and J gave up 1 base; unmatched junction bases: 11. CDR3 region: CASSRPTGTLSYEQYF. The CDR3, as DNA: TGTGCCAGCAGTCGACCGACAGGGACCCTTTCCTACGAGCAGTACTTC.

The chain recombines TRBV9 with TRBJ2-2; 12 bases align to TRBD2. CDR1 and CDR2 from the germline V gene are SGDLS and YYNGEE. V lost 4 bases and J lost 13; bases outside the gene matches: 11. The CDR3 is 15 residues long. This CDR3 reads CASSPQGLAGGGLFF. CDR3 nucleotides: TGTGCCAGCAGCCCCCAGGGACTAGCGGGTGGAGGGCTGTTTTTT.

The rearrangement uses TRBV9 and TRBJ2-7; no clear D. This CDR3 comprises 12 residues. V was clipped by 4 bases and J by 3 bases, with 8 bases between them. The germline V gene has CDR1 SGDLS and CDR2 YYNGEE. The CDR3 coding sequence is TGTGCCAGCAGCACCTCGGGCTACGAGCAGTACTTC. Amino acids: CASSTSGYEQYF. Full variable domain (rest looked up from reference TRBV9 and TRBJ2-7): DSGVTQTPKHLITATGQRVTLRCSPRSGDLSVYWYQQSLDQGLQFLIQYYNGEERAKGNILERFSAQQFPDLHSELNLSSLELGDSALYFCASSTSGYEQYFGPGTRLTVT.

This clone appeared a few times. The rearrangement uses TRBV6-1 and TRBJ2-1; TRBD2 aligns across 10 bases. The CDR3 has 19 residues. Losses at the gene ends were 2 bases for V and 4 bases for J; bases not matched to a gene: 14. Germline V gene data show CDR1 as MNHNS and CDR2 as SASEGT. The CDR3 DNA sequence: TGTGCCAGCAGTGAACTCCCAGCGGGAGGGCCAAGGGGGTACAATGAGCAGTTCTTC. It translates to CASSELPAGGPRGYNEQFF.

J is TRBJ2-7 and V is TRBV19; D perhaps matches TRBD1 (7 bases). This CDR3 spans 17 amino acids. Germline CDR1 LNHDA, CDR2 SQIVND (reference sequence). Between the trimmed V and J ends, which lost 6 bases and 10 bases, there was a span of 31 bases. The CDR3 reads CASSPWVSEAAGGKQYF. The CDR3 bases are TGTGCCAGTAGCCCGTGGGTGTCCGAGGCGGCAGGGGGGAAACAGTACTTC.

This sequence joins TRBV23-1 and TRBJ2-7; 8 nucleotides line up with TRBD2. TRBV23-1 is given ORF status, its function remaining uncertain. The CDR3 extends over 18 amino acids. J lost 2 bases, V lost 8 bases, and 20 bases had no gene match. This CDR3 reads CASSPGGDERQRPYEQYF. The DNA of the CDR3 is TGCGCCAGCTCCCCGGGGGGGGATGAGCGGCAGCGCCCCTACGAGCAGTACTTC.

The chain joins TRBV10-3 to TRBJ1-3, with D possibly matching TRBD1 (6 bases). V lost 4 bases and J lost 11, with 12 bases in between. Per the germline V gene, CDR1 is ENHRY and CDR2 is SYGVKD. The CDR3 is 12 amino acids. The CDR3 sequence is CAISGQEKAIYF. CDR3 sequence (DNA): TGTGCCATCAGTGGACAGGAGAAGGCCATATATTTT.

The rearrangement uses TRBV19 and TRBJ1-1, with 7 bases matching TRBD1. Germline V gives CDR1 LNHDA, CDR2 SQIVND (reference sequence). The junction had 6 bases not matched to a gene; V was cut back by 2 bases and J by 3 bases. This CDR3 region has 15 residues. CDR3 in amino acids: CASSIRNRGDTEAFF. As DNA, the CDR3 is TGTGCCAGTAGTATACGTAACAGGGGAGACACTGAAGCTTTCTTT.

The chain couples TRBV27 to TRBJ1-4; TRBD1 might be the D (5 bases). V was pared by 0 bases and J by 7 bases, with 18 bases between. Germline CDR1 reads MNHEY; CDR2 reads SMNVEV (reference sequence). The CDR3 loop spans 17 amino acids. In DNA, the CDR3 is TGTGCCAGCAGTTTATCCTACCCGGGACTACTAGGTGAAAAACTGTTTTTT. Amino acids: CASSLSYPGLLGEKLFF. The full variable domain, rest sourced from reference TRBV27 and TRBJ1-4, is EAQVTQNPRYLITVTGKKLTVTCSQNMNHEYMSWYRQDPGLGLRQIYYSMNVEVTDKGDVPEGYKVSRKEKRNFPLILESPSPNQTSLYFCASSLSYPGLLGEKLFFGSGTQLSVL.

The chain recombines TRBV5-1 with TRBJ2-7; no clear D. Trimming stripped 0 bases from V and 0 bases from J, with 13 bases between. CDR1 and CDR2 (germline): SGHRS, YFSETQ. The CDR3 contains 16 residues. The CDR3, as DNA: TGCGCCAGCAGCTTGGTGCTGACAACGAGCTCCTACGAGCAGTACTTC. It translates to CASSLVLTTSSYEQYF.

This clone occurred a few times. The chain couples TRBV2 to TRBJ2-5, with TRBD1 as a possible D gene (5 bases). The germline V and J ends were trimmed by 7 bases and 1 base, with 10 bases remaining between them. Per germline, CDR1 SNHLY and CDR2 FYNNEI. The CDR3 totals 13 residues. CDR3 in DNA: TGTGCCAGCACCCGGACAATCCAAGAGACCCAGTACTTC. Translating gives CASTRTIQETQYF.

The rearrangement uses TRBV10-1 and TRBJ2-1; 11 nucleotides line up with TRBD2. The V gene's germline CDR1 is WNHNN and CDR2 SYGVQD (reference sequence). J lost 8 bases, V lost 2 bases, and 5 bases had no gene match. This CDR3 region has 15 residues. The CDR3 here is CASSEGLAGFHEQFF. CDR3 bases: TGCGCCAGCAGTGAGGGACTAGCGGGTTTTCATGAGCAGTTCTTC.